Listed here are 16 T cell receptor beta chains from one sample, sequenced in a study of CD8+ T cells in alopecia areata. Cell sorting was performed on pooled cutaneous lymph node cells with CD4, CD8alpha, NKG2D, NKG2ACE and other markers. RNA extraction and reverse transcription yielded cDNA as sequencing template. The repertoire was sequenced with immunoSEQ multiplex PCR; TCRdb's copy has only in-frame clones and lacks some. Listed for the sample are 200,000 to 300,000 clones, none seen a single time. The sample was CD4+ T cells sorted from a lymph node. These receptors came from a C3H/HeJ mouse with alopecia areata. Mouse MHC haplotype: H2-k.

Notes on this clone: Genes and germline come from the mouse. The sequence runs out 4 residues before the end of the CDR3; the remainder is reconstructed from the germline J gene. The chain uses TRBV19 and TRBJ1-2; weak D call: TRBD1 (6 bases). The CDR3 runs to 12 residues. The V end was cut by 4 bases, the J end by 3 bases, with 7 bases between. Germline V gene data show CDR1 as FNHDT and CDR2 as SITEND (reference sequence). CDR3 protein: CASSSGDSDYTF. CDR3 DNA (partial): TGTGCCAGCAGTTCAGGGGACTCC.

Notes on this clone: Here the gene names and germline are mouse. The sequenced fragment ends 4 residues before the CDR3 boundary, so the rest is inferred from the germline J gene. V is TRBV5 and J is TRBJ2-5, with TRBD2 matching 8 bases. CDR3 length: 14 residues. Germline CDR1 is LGHNA and CDR2 is YNLKQL (reference sequence). Partial CDR3 DNA: TGTGCCAGCAGCCAGCCGGGACTGGCGGAC. This sequence encodes CASSQPGLAD. The full CDR3 reads CASSQPGLADTQYF.

This clone was detected only a few times. These gene names are mouse names. The read terminates 4 residues ahead of where the CDR3 ends, so the germline J gene completes it. The sample has other DNA sequences that encode this CDR3 too. This chain connects TRBV31 to TRBJ1-2, with TRBD1 as a possible D gene (6 bases). Germline V lookup: CDR1 GKSSPN, CDR2 SITVG. The CDR3 consists of 14 residues. V lost 1 base to trimming and J lost 1 base, with 10 bases between them. The CDR3 DNA, read in part, is TGTGCCTGGAGTCCTGGACAGAAAAACTCC. Encoded protein: CAWSPGQKNS. The CDR3 in its entirety is CAWSPGQKNSDYTF.

Remarks on this clone: Gene names follow the mouse nomenclature. With the read ending 4 residues before the CDR3 end, the germline J gene is used to fill in that end. The chain employs TRBV13-2 and TRBJ2-7, with 8 positions matching TRBD2. Trimming cost V 3 bases and J 2 bases; bases outside gene matches: 4. The CDR3 totals 14 residues. Germline V CDR1 and CDR2: NNHNN, SYGAGS (reference sequence). CDR3 DNA, as far as it was read: TGTGCCAGCGGTGGTAACTGGGGGACCTAT. This gives the protein CASGGNWGTY. Given in full, the CDR3 is CASGGNWGTYEQYF.

Notes on this clone: Gene names and germline refer to mouse. The read ends 4 residues shy of where the CDR3 ends; the end is completed using the germline J gene. The V and J genes are TRBV1 and TRBJ1-1; D gene uncertain. There are 10 residues in the CDR3. The germline CDR1 and CDR2 sequences are NSQYPW and LRSPGD (reference sequence). Partial CDR3 DNA: TGCACCTGCAGTGCCAGA. It translates to CTCSAR. The CDR3 in full is CTCSAREVFF. Looking up the rest from reference TRBV1 and TRBJ1-1 gives the full variable domain: VTLLEQNPRWRLVPRGQAVNLRCILKNSQYPWMSWYQQDLQKQLQWLFTLRSPGDKEVKSLPGADYLATRVTDTELRLQVANMSQGRTLYCTCSAREVFFGKGTRLTVV.

Comment on this clone: The genes are named according to mouse. The read ends 4 residues before the CDR3 terminus; that terminus is restored from the germline J gene. Other DNA sequences in this specimen translate into the identical CDR3. The chain carries TRBV1 and TRBJ2-7; possibly TRBD1 for D (5 bases). This CDR3 has 14 residues. Trimming pared 0 bases from V and 3 bases from J, leaving 9 bases between. In germline, CDR1 is NSQYPW, CDR2 LRSPGD (reference sequence). The CDR3 here is CTCSADPGLYEQYF. Incomplete CDR3 DNA: TGCACCTGCAGTGCAGATCCAGGGCTCTAT.

As for this clone: Germline and genes: mouse. The observed sequence ends 4 residues before the CDR3 terminus, with the missing tail filled in from the germline J gene. The chain employs TRBV1 and TRBJ2-2, with TRBD1 matching over 11 bases. The CDR3 extends over 16 amino acids. With 3 bases clipped from V and 4 bases from J, the junction kept 4 bases outside the gene matches. From germline, CDR1 is NSQYPW and CDR2 LRSPGD (reference sequence). CDR3 DNA (partial): TGCACCTGCAGTGCTGGACAGGGGGCAGGCACCGGG. Its protein product is CTCSAGQGAGTG. The complete CDR3 protein is CTCSAGQGAGTGQLYF.

This clone was seen more than once but under ten times. Gene names and germline refer to mouse. The CDR3 end falls 4 residues outside the read, so it is completed with the germline J gene. The chain couples TRBV13-1 to TRBJ2-7; D may be TRBD1 (5 bases). The CDR3 sequence is 12 residues long. Germline CDR1 NSHNY, CDR2 SYGAGN. This CDR3 reads CASSAQGDEQYF. The covered CDR3 bases are TGTGCCAGCAGTGCCCAGGGTGAT.

About this clone: Gene names are mouse gene names. The CDR3 goes on 4 residues after the read ends, and that part is filled in from the germline J gene. The chain carries TRBV1 and TRBJ2-3, with D possibly matching TRBD2 (6 bases). Germline CDR1 and CDR2: NSQYPW and LRSPGD (reference sequence). V was clipped by 5 bases and J by 0 bases, with 9 bases between them. The CDR3 totals 14 residues. CDR3 DNA, as far as it was read: TGCACCTGCAGTCTGGGGTCTAGTGCAGAA. Protein: CTCSLGSSAE. The entire CDR3 reads CTCSLGSSAETLYF.

This clone turned up a few times. The listed genes are named as in mouse. The CDR3 is cut off 4 residues early in the read; its end comes from the germline J gene. This chain links TRBV13-1 with TRBJ2-3; 13 bases line up with TRBD2. CDR1 and CDR2 from the germline V gene are NSHNY and SYGAGN. There are 17 residues in the CDR3. V trimming: 4 bases; J trimming: 1 base; junction bases outside the gene matches: 6. The CDR3 sequence: CASSPRTGGARAETLYF. The CDR3 DNA, read in part, is TGTGCCAGCAGTCCTCGGACTGGGGGGGCTCGTGCAGAA.

On this clone: Gene labels here are mouse ones. The CDR3 is cut off 4 residues early in the read; its end comes from the germline J gene. V is TRBV1 and J is TRBJ2-5; maybe TRBD2 (6 bases). Trimming removed 0 bases at V and 0 bases at J, with 10 bases between. This CDR3 spans 16 amino acids. Germline CDR1 and CDR2: NSQYPW and LRSPGD (reference sequence). The CDR3 here is CTCSADRTANQDTQYF. The part of the CDR3 DNA that was read is TGCACCTGCAGTGCAGATAGGACTGCGAACCAAGAC.

Worth noting for this clone: Mouse gene names and germline throughout. With the read ending 4 residues before the CDR3 end, the germline J gene is used to fill in that end. The same CDR3 can be traced to other DNA sequences in this sample. The chain has TRBV19 and TRBJ2-3; 9 bases line up with TRBD1. CDR1 and CDR2 from the germline V gene are FNHDT and SITEND (reference sequence). This CDR3 has 16 residues. V shed 4 bases and J 0 bases; nucleotides not matched to a gene: 6. CDR3 protein: CASSPTGGSSAETLYF. The covered CDR3 bases are TGTGCCAGCAGTCCGACAGGGGGGTCTAGTGCAGAA.

Points on this clone: Germline and genes here are mouse. The CDR3 sequence: CASSGGGAETLYF. The CDR3 DNA, read in part, is TGTGCCAGCTCCGGGGGGGGTGCAGAA. The chain combines TRBV19 with TRBJ2-3; 7 bases fit TRBD2. Read data end 4 residues before the CDR3 end; the end is taken from the germline J gene. Germline V CDR1 and CDR2: FNHDT, SITEND (reference sequence). J was trimmed by 1 base and V by 7 bases; bases with no gene match: 3. This CDR3 comprises 13 residues.

This clone was observed a handful of times. Gene names and germline match the mouse. The CDR3 extends 4 residues past the end of the read, so its final part is completed from the germline J gene. Within the sample, other DNA sequences also encode this same CDR3. The chain carries TRBV5 and TRBJ2-5, with 7 bases lining up with TRBD1. The germline V gene has CDR1 LGHNA and CDR2 YNLKQL (reference sequence). The CDR3 consists of 13 residues. CDR3 DNA (partial): TGTGCCAGCAGCCCCCGGGACAGAGAC. Amino acid sequence: CASSPRDRD. The full CDR3 sequence reads CASSPRDRDTQYF.

This clone was observed a handful of times. The germline and genes are mouse ones. The CDR3 is cut off 4 residues early in the read; its end comes from the germline J gene. This chain uses TRBV19 with TRBJ2-5; a possible D gene is TRBD1 (7 bases). Trimming left V 7 bases short and J 2 bases short, with 11 bases between. Germline V gives CDR1 FNHDT, CDR2 SITEND (reference sequence). This CDR3 region has 13 residues. The CDR3 is CASGGGSQDTQYF. The part of the CDR3 DNA that was read is TGTGCCAGCGGAGGGGGCTCCCAAGAC.

In regard to this clone: Germline and genes here are mouse. The CDR3 bases that were read are TGTGCCTGGAGCGACAGGGGGCTTCAAAAC. Translated, it gives CAWSDRGLQN. The CDR3, in full, reads CAWSDRGLQNTLYF. V usage is TRBV31 and J usage is TRBJ2-4, with 10 bases fitting TRBD1. Read coverage stops 4 residues before the CDR3 terminus; the germline J gene supplies the remainder. V dropped 3 bases and J dropped 2; count of bases not matched to a gene: 2. The CDR3 extends over 14 amino acids. Germline-derived CDR1 and CDR2 are GKSSPN and SITVG.